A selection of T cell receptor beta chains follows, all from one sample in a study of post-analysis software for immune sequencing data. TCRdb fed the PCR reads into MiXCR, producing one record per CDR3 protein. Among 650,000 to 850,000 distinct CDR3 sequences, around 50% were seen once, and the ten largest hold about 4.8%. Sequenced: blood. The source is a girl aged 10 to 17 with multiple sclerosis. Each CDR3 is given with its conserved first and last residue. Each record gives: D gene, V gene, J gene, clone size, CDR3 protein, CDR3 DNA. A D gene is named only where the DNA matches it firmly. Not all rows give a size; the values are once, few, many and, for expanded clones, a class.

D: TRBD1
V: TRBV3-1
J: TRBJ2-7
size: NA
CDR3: CASSQRTGTGSAYEQYF
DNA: TGTGCCAGCAGCCAACGGACCGGGACAGGTAGCGCCTACGAGCAGTACTTC

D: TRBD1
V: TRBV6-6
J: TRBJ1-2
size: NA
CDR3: CASRPQGVNYGYTF
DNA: TGTGCCAGCAGGCCCCAGGGGGTTAACTATGGCTACACCTTC

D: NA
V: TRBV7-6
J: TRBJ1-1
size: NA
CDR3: CASSPKTGTEAFF
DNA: TGTGCCAGCAGCCCAAAGACAGGCACTGAAGCTTTCTTT

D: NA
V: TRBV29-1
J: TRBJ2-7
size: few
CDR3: CSVGPLLGVGQYF
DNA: TGCAGCGTCGGCCCCCTACTGGGGGTGGGGCAGTACTTC

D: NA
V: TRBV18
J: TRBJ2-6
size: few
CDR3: CASSPPGRNSGANVLTF
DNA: TGTGCCAGCTCACCACCGGGCAGAAACTCTGGGGCCAACGTCCTGACTTTC

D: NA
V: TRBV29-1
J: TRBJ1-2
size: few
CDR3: CSVEAQANYGYTF
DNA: TGCAGCGTTGAAGCACAGGCTAACTATGGCTACACCTTC

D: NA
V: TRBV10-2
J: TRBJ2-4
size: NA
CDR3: CASSEPGGGDIQYF
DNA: TGCGCCAGCAGTGAGCCAGGGGGAGGGGACATTCAGTACTTC

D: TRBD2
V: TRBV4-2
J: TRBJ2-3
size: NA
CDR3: CASSQEPGTSGGLDTQYF
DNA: TGTGCCAGCAGCCAAGAGCCCGGGACTAGCGGGGGCCTAGATACGCAGTATTTT

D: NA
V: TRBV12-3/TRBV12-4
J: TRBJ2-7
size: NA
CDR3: CASSLWGGAEQYF
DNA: TGTGCCAGCAGTTTATGGGGGGGGGCCGAGCAGTACTTC

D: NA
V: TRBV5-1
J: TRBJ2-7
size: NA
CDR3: CASSFGTAKGGPSYEQYF
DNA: TGCGCCAGCAGCTTTGGGACCGCCAAAGGGGGTCCGAGCTACGAGCAGTACTTC

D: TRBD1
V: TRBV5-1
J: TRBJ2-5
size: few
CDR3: CASSVDRAEETQYF
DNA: TGCGCCAGCAGCGTCGACAGGGCCGAGGAGACCCAGTACTTC

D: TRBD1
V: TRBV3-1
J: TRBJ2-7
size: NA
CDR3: CASSPRTGWWNEQYF
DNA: TGTGCCAGCAGCCCCCGGACAGGGTGGTGGAACGAGCAGTACTTC

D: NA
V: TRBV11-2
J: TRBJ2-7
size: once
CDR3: CASSLYSFWGYSSYEQYF
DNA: TGTGCCAGCAGCTTATATAGTTTTTGGGGTTACAGCTCCTACGAGCAGTACTTC

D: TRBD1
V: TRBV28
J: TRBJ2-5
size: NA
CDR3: CASSTTTGAWWETQYF
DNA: TGTGCCAGCAGTACAACGACAGGGGCCTGGTGGGAGACCCAGTACTTC

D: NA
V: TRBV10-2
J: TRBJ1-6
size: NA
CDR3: CASSARDGSPLHF
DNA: TGCGCCAGCAGTGCCAGGGATGGTTCACCCCTCCACTTT

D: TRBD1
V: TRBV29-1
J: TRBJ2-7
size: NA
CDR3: CSVELTGTGGSYEQYF
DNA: TGCAGCGTTGAACTCACCGGGACAGGGGGGTCCTACGAGCAGTACTTC

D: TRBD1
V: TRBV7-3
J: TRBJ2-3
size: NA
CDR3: CASSWGQGEAGTQYF
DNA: TGTGCCAGCAGCTGGGGACAGGGTGAGGCGGGTACGCAGTATTTT

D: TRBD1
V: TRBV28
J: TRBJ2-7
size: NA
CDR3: CASSFGQAEGYF
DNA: TGTGCCAGCAGTTTCGGACAGGCTGAAGGGTACTTC

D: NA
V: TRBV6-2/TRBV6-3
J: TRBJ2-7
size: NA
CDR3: CASSYGRTDEQYF
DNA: TGTGCCAGCAGTTACGGCAGAACCGACGAGCAGTACTTC

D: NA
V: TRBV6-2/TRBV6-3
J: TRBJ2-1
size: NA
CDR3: CASSYPTTREFF
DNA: TGTGCCAGCAGTTACCCCACGACCCGGGAGTTCTTC

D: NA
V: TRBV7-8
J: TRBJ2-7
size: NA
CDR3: CASSLAGAFEQYF
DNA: TGTGCCAGCAGCTTAGCCGGAGCGTTCGAGCAGTACTTC

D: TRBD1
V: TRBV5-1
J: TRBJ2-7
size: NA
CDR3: CASSLAVEDRAYEQYF
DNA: TGCGCCAGCAGCTTGGCCGTAGAGGACAGGGCCTACGAGCAGTACTTC

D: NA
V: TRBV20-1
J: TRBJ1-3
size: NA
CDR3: CSASGAAGVSGNTIYF
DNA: TGCAGTGCTAGCGGGGCCGCGGGGGTCTCAGGAAACACCATATATTTT

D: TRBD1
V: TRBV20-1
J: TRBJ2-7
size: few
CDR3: CSARPGQGDYEQYF
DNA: TGCAGTGCTAGACCGGGACAGGGGGACTACGAGCAGTACTTC

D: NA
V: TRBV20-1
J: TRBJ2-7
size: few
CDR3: CSARVVGGTPYEQYF
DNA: TGCAGTGCTAGAGTCGTTGGGGGGACCCCCTACGAGCAGTACTTC

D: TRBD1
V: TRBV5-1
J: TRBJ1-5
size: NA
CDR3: CASSLGPGGGSNQPQHF
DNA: TGCGCCAGCAGCTTGGGGCCAGGGGGCGGGAGCAATCAGCCCCAGCATTTT

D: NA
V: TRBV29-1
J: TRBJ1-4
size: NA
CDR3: CSILQGLNEKLFF
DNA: TGCAGCATACTACAGGGACTCAATGAAAAACTGTTTTTT

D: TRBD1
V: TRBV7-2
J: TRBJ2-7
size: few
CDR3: CASSPDRGGWEQYF
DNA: TGTGCCAGCAGCCCCGACAGGGGGGGATGGGAGCAGTACTTC

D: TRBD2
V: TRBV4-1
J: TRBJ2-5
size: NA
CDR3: CASSPSGTAVGQYF
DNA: TGCGCCAGCAGCCCTAGCGGGACAGCCGTAGGGCAGTACTTC

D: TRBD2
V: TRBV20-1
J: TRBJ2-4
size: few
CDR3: CSASAREGWGNIQYF
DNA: TGCAGTGCTAGTGCGCGGGAGGGCTGGGGGAACATTCAGTACTTC

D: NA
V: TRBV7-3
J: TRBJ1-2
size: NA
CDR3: CASSPSQRSYGYTF
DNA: TGTGCCAGCAGCCCCTCACAAAGGTCCTATGGCTACACCTTC

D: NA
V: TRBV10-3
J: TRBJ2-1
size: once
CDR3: CATAQTGDEQFF
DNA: TGTGCCACCGCACAAACGGGGGATGAGCAGTTCTTC

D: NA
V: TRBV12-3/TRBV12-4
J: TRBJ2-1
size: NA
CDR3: CASSPTGPRYNEQFF
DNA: TGTGCCAGCAGTCCCACAGGGCCCCGCTACAATGAGCAGTTCTTC

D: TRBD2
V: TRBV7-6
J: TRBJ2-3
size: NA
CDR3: CASSPGLAGGPLTDTQYF
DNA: TGTGCCAGCAGCCCCGGGTTAGCGGGGGGCCCATTGACAGATACGCAGTATTTT

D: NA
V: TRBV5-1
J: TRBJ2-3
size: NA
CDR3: CASSLDRTADTQYF
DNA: TGCGCCAGCAGCCTAGACCGGACGGCAGATACGCAGTATTTT

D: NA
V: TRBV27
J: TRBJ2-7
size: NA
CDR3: CASSYSGTLSTYEQYF
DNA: TGTGCCAGCAGTTACTCCGGGACCCTCTCAACCTACGAGCAGTACTTC

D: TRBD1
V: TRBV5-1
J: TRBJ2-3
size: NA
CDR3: CASSMAGQGRTDTQYF
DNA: TGCGCCAGCAGCATGGCTGGACAGGGGCGCACAGATACGCAGTATTTT

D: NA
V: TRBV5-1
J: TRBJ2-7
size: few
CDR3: CASSVWDPEAYEQYF
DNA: TGCGCCAGCAGCGTGTGGGACCCGGAGGCCTACGAGCAGTACTTC

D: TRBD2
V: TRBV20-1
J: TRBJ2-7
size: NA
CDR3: CSARDVTGGYEQYF
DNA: TGCAGTGCTAGAGATGTAACGGGAGGCTACGAGCAGTACTTC

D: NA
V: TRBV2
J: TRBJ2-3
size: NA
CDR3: CANGQRWDTQYF
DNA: TGTGCCAACGGACAGCGCTGGGATACGCAGTATTTT

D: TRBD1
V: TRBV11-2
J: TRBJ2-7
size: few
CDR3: CASSPPNRGYEQYF
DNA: TGTGCCAGCAGCCCACCCAACAGGGGCTACGAGCAGTACTTC

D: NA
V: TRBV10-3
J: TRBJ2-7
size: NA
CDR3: CAISEVGGLLSYEQYF
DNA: TGTGCCATCAGTGAGGTGGGGGGCCTCCTTTCCTACGAGCAGTACTTC

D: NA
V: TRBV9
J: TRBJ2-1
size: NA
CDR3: CASSVPYGLAHPGGNEQFF
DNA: TGTGCCAGCAGCGTACCGTATGGCTTAGCCCACCCTGGTGGCAATGAGCAGTTCTTC

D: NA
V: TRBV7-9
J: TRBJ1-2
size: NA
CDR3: CASTRTGRDVYGYTF
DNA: TGTGCCAGCACTCGTACAGGGCGCGACGTCTATGGCTACACCTTC

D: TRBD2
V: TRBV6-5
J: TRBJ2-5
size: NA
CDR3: CASSYSLAGGLEETQYF
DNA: TGTGCCAGCAGTTACTCCCTAGCGGGGGGCCTAGAAGAGACCCAGTACTTC

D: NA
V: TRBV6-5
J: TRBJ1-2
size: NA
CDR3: CASSYSTGPSNYGYTF
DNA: TGTGCCAGCAGTTACTCGACAGGACCTTCTAACTATGGCTACACCTTC

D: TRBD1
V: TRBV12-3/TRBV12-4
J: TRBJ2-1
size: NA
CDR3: CVSSSRTGNYNEQFF
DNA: TGTGTCAGCAGTTCACGGACAGGGAACTACAATGAGCAGTTCTTC

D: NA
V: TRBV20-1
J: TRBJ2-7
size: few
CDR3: CSARDPTTAGEQYF
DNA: TGCAGTGCTAGAGATCCTACGACCGCCGGCGAGCAGTACTTC

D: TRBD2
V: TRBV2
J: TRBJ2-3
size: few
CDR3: CASSGGRREAIKSFDTQYF
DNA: TGTGCCAGCTCCGGAGGAAGGCGGGAGGCCATCAAAAGTTTTGATACGCAGTATTTT